This T cell receptor (beta chain) was sequenced in a study of T cells in Graves' hyperthyroidism and ophthalmopathy. The CDR3 totals 15 residues. Germline values: CDR1 GTSNPN, CDR2 SVGIG (reference sequence). V dropped 0 bases and J dropped 2 bases, with 13 bases sitting between them. This clonotype has at least ten counts. The source material, RNA transcripts, was used to amplify TCR beta CDR3 regions. An initial round of RT-PCR targeting the TCR CDR3 relied on the HTBI primer set. TCRdb reprocessed the multiplex PCR reads via MiXCR and lists one record per CDR3 protein. Of approximately 590,000 distinct CDR3 sequences listed, 15% to 19% are singletons.

The chain joins TRBV30 to TRBJ2-5; possibly TRBD1 or TRBD2 for D (5 bases each). The receptor was derived from a woman between 25 and 40 years old with Graves' hyperthyroidism. The sequencing sample was made of blood. The CDR3 sequence is CAWSVGTLPQETQYF. In nucleotides, the CDR3 is TGTGCCTGGAGTGTAGGGACCTTGCCACAAGAGACCCAGTACTTC.